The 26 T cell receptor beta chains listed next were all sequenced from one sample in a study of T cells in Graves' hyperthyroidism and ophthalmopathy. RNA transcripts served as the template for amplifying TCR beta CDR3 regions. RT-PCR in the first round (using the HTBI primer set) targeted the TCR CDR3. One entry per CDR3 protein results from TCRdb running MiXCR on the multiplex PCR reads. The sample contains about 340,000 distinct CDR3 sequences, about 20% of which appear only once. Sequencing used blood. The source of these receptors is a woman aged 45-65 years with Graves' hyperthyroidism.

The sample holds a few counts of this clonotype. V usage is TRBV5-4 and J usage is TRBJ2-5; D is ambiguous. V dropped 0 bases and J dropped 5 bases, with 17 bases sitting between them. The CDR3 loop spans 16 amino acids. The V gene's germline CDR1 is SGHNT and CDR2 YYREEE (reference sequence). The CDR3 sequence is CASSLGTTGIRETQYF. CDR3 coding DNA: TGTGCCAGCAGCTTGGGGACCACCGGAATCCGGGAGACCCAGTACTTC. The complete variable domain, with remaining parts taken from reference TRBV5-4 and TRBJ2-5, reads ETGVTQSPTHLIKTRGQQVTLRCSSQSGHNTVSWYQQALGQGPQFIFQYYREEENGRGNFPPRFSGLQFPNYSSELNVNALELDDSALYLCASSLGTTGIRETQYFGPGTRLLVL.

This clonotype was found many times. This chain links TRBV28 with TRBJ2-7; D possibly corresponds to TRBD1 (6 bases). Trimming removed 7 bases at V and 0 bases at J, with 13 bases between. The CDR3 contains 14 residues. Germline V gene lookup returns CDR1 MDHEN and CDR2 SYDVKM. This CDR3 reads CASIRDTLSYEQYF. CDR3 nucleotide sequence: TGTGCCAGCATACGGGACACTCTCTCCTACGAGCAGTACTTC.

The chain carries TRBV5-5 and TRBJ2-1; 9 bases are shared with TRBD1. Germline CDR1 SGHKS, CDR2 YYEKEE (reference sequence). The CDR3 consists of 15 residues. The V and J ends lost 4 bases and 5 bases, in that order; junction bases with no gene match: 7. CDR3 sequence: CASSLLGQGHNEQFF. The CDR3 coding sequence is TGTGCCAGCAGCCTTCTGGGACAGGGACACAATGAGCAGTTCTTC.

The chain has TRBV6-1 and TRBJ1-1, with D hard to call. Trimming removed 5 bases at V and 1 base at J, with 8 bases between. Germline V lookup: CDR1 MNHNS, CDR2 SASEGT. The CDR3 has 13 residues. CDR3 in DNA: TGTGCCAGCAGTAGAGCACGGAACACTGAAGCTTTCTTT. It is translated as CASSRARNTEAFF.

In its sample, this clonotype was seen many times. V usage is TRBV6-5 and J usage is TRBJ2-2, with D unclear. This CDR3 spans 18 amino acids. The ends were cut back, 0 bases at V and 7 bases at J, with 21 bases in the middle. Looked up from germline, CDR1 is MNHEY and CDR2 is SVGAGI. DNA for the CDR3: TGTGCCAGCAGTTACTCGACACTGGCCCTCACCCGCGGCGGGGAGCTGTTTTTT. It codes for CASSYSTLALTRGGELFF.

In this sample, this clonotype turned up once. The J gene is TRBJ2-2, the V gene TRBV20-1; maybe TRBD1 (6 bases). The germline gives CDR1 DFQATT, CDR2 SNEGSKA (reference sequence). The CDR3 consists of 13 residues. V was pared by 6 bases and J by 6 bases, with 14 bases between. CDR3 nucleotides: TGCAGTGCCCACCCAACAGGGCCCGGGGAGCTGTTTTTT. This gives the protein CSAHPTGPGELFF.

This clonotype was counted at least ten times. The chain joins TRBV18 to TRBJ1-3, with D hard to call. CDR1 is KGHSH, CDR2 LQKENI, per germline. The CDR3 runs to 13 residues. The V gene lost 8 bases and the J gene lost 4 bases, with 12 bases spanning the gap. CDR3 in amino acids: CASSPNSGNTIYF. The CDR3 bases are TGTGCCAGCAGCCCAAACAGCGGAAACACCATATATTTT.

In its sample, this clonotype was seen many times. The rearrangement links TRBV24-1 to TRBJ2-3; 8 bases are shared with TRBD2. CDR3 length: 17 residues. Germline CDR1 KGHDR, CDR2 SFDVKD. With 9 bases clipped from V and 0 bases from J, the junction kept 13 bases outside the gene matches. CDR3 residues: CATPPLVRGGSTDTQYF. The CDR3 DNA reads TGTGCCACCCCTCCTTTGGTCCGGGGGGGCAGCACAGATACGCAGTATTTT.

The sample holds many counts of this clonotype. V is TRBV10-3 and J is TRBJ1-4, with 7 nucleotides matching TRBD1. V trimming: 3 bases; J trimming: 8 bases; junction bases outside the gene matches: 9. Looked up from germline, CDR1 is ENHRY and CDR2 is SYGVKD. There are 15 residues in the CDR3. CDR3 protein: CAISDGGGSWEKLFF. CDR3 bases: TGTGCCATCAGTGACGGAGGGGGCTCGTGGGAAAAACTGTTTTTT.

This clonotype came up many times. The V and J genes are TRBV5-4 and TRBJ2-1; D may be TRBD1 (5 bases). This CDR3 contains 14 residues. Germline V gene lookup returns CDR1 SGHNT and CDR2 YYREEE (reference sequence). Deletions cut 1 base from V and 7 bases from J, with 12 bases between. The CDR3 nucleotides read TGTGCCAGCAGCTTGCTAGACAGACTTAATGAGCAGTTCTTC. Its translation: CASSLLDRLNEQFF.

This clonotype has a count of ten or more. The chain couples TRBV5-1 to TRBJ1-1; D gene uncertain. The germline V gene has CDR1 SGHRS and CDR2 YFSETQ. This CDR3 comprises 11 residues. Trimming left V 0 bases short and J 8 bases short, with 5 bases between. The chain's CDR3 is CASSLDGEAFF. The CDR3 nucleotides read TGCGCCAGCAGCTTGGACGGGGAAGCTTTCTTT.

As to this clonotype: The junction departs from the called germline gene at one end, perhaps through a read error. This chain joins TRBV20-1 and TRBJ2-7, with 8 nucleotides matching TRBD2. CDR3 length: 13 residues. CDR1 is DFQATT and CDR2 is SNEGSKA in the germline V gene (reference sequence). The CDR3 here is CSARERELGEQYF. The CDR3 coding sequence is TGCAGTGCTCGAGAGCGGGAGCTCGGCGAGCAGTACTTC.

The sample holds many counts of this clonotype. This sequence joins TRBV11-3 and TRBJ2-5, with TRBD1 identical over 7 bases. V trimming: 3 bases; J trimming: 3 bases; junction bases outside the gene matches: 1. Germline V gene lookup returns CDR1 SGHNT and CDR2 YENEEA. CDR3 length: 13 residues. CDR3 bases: TGTGCCAGCAGCTTCGGGACAGAAGAGACCCAGTACTTC. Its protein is CASSFGTEETQYF.

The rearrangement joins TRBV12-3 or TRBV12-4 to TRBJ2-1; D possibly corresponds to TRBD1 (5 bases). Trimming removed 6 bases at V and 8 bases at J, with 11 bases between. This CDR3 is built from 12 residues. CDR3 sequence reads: CASSFLGDEQFF. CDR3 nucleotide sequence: TGTGCCAGCAGCTTCTTAGGGGATGAGCAGTTCTTC.

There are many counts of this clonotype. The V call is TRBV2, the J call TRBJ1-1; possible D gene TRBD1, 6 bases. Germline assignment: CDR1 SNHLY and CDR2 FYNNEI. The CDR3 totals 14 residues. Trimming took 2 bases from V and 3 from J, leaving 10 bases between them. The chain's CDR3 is CASSEWGQDTEAFF. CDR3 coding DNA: TGTGCCAGCAGTGAATGGGGGCAGGACACTGAAGCTTTCTTT.

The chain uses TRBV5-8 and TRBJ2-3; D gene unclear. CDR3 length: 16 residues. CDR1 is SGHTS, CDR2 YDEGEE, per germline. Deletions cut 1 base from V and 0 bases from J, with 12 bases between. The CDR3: CASSLLTEFSTDTQYF. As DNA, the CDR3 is TGTGCCAGCAGCTTGTTGACGGAATTCAGCACAGATACGCAGTATTTT.

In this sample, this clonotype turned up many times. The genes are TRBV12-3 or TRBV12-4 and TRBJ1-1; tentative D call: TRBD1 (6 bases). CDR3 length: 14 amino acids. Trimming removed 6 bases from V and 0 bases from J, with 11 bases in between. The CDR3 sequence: CASSLRGMNTEAFF. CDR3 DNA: TGTGCCAGCAGCCTCAGGGGAATGAACACTGAAGCTTTCTTT.

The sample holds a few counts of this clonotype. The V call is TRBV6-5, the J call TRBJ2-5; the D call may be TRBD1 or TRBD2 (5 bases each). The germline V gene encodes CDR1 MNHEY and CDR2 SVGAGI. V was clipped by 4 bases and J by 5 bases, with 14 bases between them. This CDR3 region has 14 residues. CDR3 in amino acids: CASSSGDPRETQYF. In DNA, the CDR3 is TGTGCCAGCAGTTCCGGGGACCCCCGGGAGACCCAGTACTTC.

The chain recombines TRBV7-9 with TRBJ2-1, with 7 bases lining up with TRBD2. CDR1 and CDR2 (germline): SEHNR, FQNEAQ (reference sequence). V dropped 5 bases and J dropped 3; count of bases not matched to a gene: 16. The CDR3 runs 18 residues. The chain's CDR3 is CASSPRSGGLPFYNEQFF. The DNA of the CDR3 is TGTGCCAGCAGCCCAAGATCGGGGGGACTCCCGTTCTACAATGAGCAGTTCTTC.

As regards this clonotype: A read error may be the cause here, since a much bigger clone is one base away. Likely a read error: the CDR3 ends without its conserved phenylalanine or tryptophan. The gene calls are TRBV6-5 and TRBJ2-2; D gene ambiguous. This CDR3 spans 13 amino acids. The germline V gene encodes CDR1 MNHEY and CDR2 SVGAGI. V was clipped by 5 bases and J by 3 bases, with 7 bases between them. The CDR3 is CASSNDYTGELFL. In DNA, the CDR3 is TGTGCCAGCAGTAACGATTACACCGGGGAGCTGTTTCTT.

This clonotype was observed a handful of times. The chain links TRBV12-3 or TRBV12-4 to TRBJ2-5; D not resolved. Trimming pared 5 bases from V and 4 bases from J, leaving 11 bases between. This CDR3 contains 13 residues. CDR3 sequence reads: CASSGSKLETQYF. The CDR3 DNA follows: TGTGCCAGCAGTGGGTCAAAGCTAGAGACCCAGTACTTC.

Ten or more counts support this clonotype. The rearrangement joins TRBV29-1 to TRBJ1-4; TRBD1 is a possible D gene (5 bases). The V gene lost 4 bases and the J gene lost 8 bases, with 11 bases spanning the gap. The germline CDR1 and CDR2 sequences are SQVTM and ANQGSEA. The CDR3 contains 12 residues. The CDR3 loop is CSVGSGAEKLFF. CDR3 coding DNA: TGCAGCGTTGGATCCGGGGCCGAAAAACTGTTTTTT.

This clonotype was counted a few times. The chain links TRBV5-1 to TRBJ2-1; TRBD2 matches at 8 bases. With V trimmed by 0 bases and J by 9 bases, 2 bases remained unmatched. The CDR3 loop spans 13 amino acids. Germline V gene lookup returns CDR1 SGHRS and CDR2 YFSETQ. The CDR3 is CASSLVTSGEQFF. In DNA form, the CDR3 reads TGCGCCAGCAGCTTGGTAACTAGCGGTGAGCAGTTCTTC.

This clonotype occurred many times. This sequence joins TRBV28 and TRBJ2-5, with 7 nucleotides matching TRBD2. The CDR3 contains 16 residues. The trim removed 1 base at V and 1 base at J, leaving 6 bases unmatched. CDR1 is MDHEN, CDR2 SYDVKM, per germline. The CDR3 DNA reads TGTGCCAGCAGTTTATCGGCTCCTAGCGGCCAAGAGACCCAGTACTTC. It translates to CASSLSAPSGQETQYF.

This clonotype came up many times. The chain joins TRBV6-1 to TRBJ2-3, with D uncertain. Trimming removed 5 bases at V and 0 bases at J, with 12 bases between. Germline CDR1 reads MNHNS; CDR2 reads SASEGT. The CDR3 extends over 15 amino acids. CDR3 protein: CASSYAGTSTDTQYF. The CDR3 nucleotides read TGTGCCAGCAGTTACGCCGGAACTAGCACAGATACGCAGTATTTT.

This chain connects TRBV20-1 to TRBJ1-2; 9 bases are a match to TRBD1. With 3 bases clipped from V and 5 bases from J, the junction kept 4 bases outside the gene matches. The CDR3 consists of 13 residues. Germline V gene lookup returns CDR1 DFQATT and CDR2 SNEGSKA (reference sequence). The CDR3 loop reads CSASDRGGYGYTF. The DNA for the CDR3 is TGCAGTGCTAGTGACAGGGGGGGGTATGGCTACACCTTC.